This TCR beta chain originates from a study of a mutant IDH1 vaccine in newly diagnosed glioma. Points from the study as a whole: Induction of immune responses by the vaccine occurred in about 95% of patients.

This CDR3 is built from 14 residues. Trimming removed 4 bases from V and 4 bases from J; junction bases left unmatched: 8. Germline values: CDR1 SGHDT, CDR2 YYEEEE. Concerning this clone: Antigen: not known.

TCRdb's copy holds only in-frame clones and misses some; the assay was immunoSEQ multiplex PCR. The sample comprises some 90,000 clones, approximately 80% of which are singletons, and 5.3% rests with the top ten. Time point noted: baseline, week 1 (first vaccination visit). Treatment indicated: pre-vaccination baseline after standard-of-care therapy. The donors' diagnosis was new WHO grade 3 or 4 astrocytoma that was IDH1-mutant and ATRX-lost. The origin of this receptor is a man aged 40-55 years with glioma. Some clones in this sample may be carry-over from other donors' samples. V and J are TRBV5-6 and TRBJ2-7; 7 bases align to TRBD1. The sequenced sample was PBMCs, obtained from a glioma patient treated with radiotherapy, temozolomide or both. CDR3 sequence reads: CASSEINRGYEQYF. The CDR3 DNA reads as TGTGCCAGCAGCGAGATCAACAGGGGTTACGAGCAGTACTTC.